These 15 T cell receptor beta chains came from one sample sequenced in a study of blood T cell repertoires in COVID-19. Clones were sequenced by immunoSEQ multiplex PCR, and TCRdb holds only the in-frame ones, with some missing. The table shows a few hundred thousand clones, with 70% to 90% occurring only once. Input material: PBMCs or T cells enriched from blood (not recorded which). Receptors were obtained from a woman in her thirties or forties with acute COVID-19.

The chain carries TRBV11-2 and TRBJ2-1; D is unresolved. Germline V gene lookup returns CDR1 SGHAT and CDR2 FQNNGV. The germline V and J ends were trimmed by 3 bases and 0 bases, with 9 bases remaining between them. The CDR3 spans 15 residues. The CDR3 bases are TGTGCCAGCAGCTTTGCCCGGAGCTCCTACAATGAGCAGTTCTTC. Translated, it gives CASSFARSSYNEQFF.

This clone was detected once. J is TRBJ1-2 and V is TRBV27; TRBD1 aligns across 9 bases. This CDR3 has 15 amino acids. The germline CDR1 and CDR2 sequences are MNHEY and SMNVEV (reference sequence). Trimming cost V 6 bases and J 7 bases; bases outside gene matches: 12. The CDR3 DNA follows: TGTGCCAGCAGGACCCAAATACAGGGGGCGGGTGGCTACACCTTC. Translation gives CASRTQIQGAGGYTF.

CDR3 nucleotides: TGTGCCAGTAGTATCCCTAGCCCCGGGGAGCTGTTTTTT. As protein: CASSIPSPGELFF. The rearrangement joins TRBV19 to TRBJ2-2, with a possible D match to TRBD2 (5 bases). Germline V gene lookup returns CDR1 LNHDA and CDR2 SQIVND (reference sequence). The CDR3 extends over 13 amino acids. The V end lost 3 bases, the J end lost 6 bases, and 8 bases lay between the germline ends.

The V call is TRBV19, the J call TRBJ1-5; 9 bases are a match to TRBD1. The CDR3 length is 16 residues. Germline CDR1 is LNHDA and CDR2 is SQIVND (reference sequence). V lost 3 bases, J lost 0 bases, and 3 bases stayed unmatched. The CDR3, as DNA: TGTGCCAGTAGTATTATGACAGGGGGTAGCAATCAGCCCCAGCATTTT. Its protein product is CASSIMTGGSNQPQHF.

The V call is TRBV27, the J call TRBJ2-3; 7 nucleotides line up with TRBD2. This CDR3 has 15 amino acids. Germline V CDR1 and CDR2: MNHEY, SMNVEV (reference sequence). Trimming took 7 bases from V and 4 from J; bases not matched to a gene: 11. The CDR3 reads CASTPSGKMPDTQYF. CDR3 nucleotide sequence: TGTGCCAGCACACCGAGCGGGAAAATGCCAGATACGCAGTATTTT.

The CDR3 sequence: CASSSQGNPILAFF. The CDR3 bases are TGCGCCAGCAGCTCTCAGGGGAACCCAATTTTAGCTTTCTTT. The genes are TRBV10-1 and TRBJ1-1; D might be TRBD1 (6 bases). From germline, CDR1 is WNHNN and CDR2 SYGVQD (reference sequence). This CDR3 has 14 residues. V was cut by 6 bases and J by 10 bases, with 21 bases left in between.

The rearrangement uses TRBV5-1 and TRBJ1-2; D might be TRBD1 (6 bases). CDR3 size: 13 residues. Germline V gene sequence: CDR1 SGHRS, CDR2 YFSETQ. V was clipped by 1 base and J by 13 bases, with 17 bases between them. This chain's CDR3 is CASSLSQGQRCTF. DNA of the CDR3: TGCGCCAGCAGCTTGAGCCAGGGGCAGCGGTGCACCTTC.

The DNA of the CDR3 is TGCGCCAGCACCAAGGACAGGAACTATGGCTACACCTTC. The encoded protein is CASTKDRNYGYTF. J is TRBJ1-2 and V is TRBV10-2; 7 nucleotides align to TRBD1. J lost 2 bases, V lost 7 bases, and 4 bases had no gene match. CDR1 is WSHSY and CDR2 is SAAADI in the germline V gene. This CDR3 is 13 amino acids long.

The count of this clone is one. The chain links TRBV7-2 to TRBJ1-3; TRBD1 agrees at 10 bases. Germline lookup yields CDR1 SGHTA and CDR2 FQGNSA. After removal of 0 bases from V and 3 bases from J, the junction contained 14 bases not matched to a gene. CDR3 length: 20 residues. CDR3 amino acids: CASSLAPVPGQGRSGNTIYF. The CDR3 DNA follows: TGTGCCAGCAGCTTAGCCCCTGTCCCGGGACAGGGGAGGAGTGGAAACACCATATATTTT.

Remarks on this clone: Mismatch with germline at one junction end may stem from a read error. This chain links TRBV7-7 with TRBJ2-3, with 10 bases matching TRBD2. The germline V gene encodes CDR1 SSHAT and CDR2 FNYEAQ (reference sequence). The CDR3 is 15 amino acids. DNA of the CDR3: TGTGCTAGCAGCCGACTAGCGGGTAGCACAGATACGCAGTATTTT. Amino acid sequence: CASSRLAGSTDTQYF.

This chain joins TRBV9 and TRBJ1-5; 11 bases align to TRBD1. Germline trimming cut 4 bases from V and 7 bases from J; bases unmatched to any gene: 7. In germline, CDR1 is SGDLS, CDR2 YYNGEE. The CDR3 covers 15 residues. The CDR3 DNA is TGTGCCAGCAGCCAAGGGACAGGGGGAGGACAGCCCCAGCATTTT. As protein: CASSQGTGGGQPQHF.

V gene TRBV7-6 combines with J gene TRBJ2-1, with 10 bases that match TRBD2. Germline CDR1 reads SGHVS; CDR2 reads FNYEAQ. V was pared by 3 bases and J by 5 bases, with 13 bases of the junction left unmatched. This CDR3 has 18 residues. The chain's CDR3 is CASSLPSSGRGFDNEQFF. The CDR3 nucleotides are TGTGCCAGCAGCTTGCCCTCCAGCGGGAGGGGGTTCGACAATGAGCAGTTCTTC.

The chain links TRBV24-1 to TRBJ2-1, with D hard to call. In germline, CDR1 is KGHDR, CDR2 SFDVKD. V lost 4 bases and J lost 0, with 12 bases in between. The CDR3 is 16 amino acids. DNA for the CDR3: TGTGCCACCAGTGACGATAGATTGCCCTCCTACAATGAGCAGTTCTTC. The encoded protein is CATSDDRLPSYNEQFF.

The chain carries TRBV30 and TRBJ2-7, with 7 positions matching TRBD1. Germline V gives CDR1 GTSNPN, CDR2 SVGIG (reference sequence). This CDR3 region has 12 residues. The V gene end was trimmed by 2 bases and the J gene end by 5 bases; junction bases not matched to a gene: 3. CDR3 sequence: CAWSRQGHEQYF. CDR3 sequence (DNA): TGTGCCTGGAGTAGACAGGGCCACGAGCAGTACTTC.

The genes are TRBV10-1 and TRBJ2-1, with 13 bases that match TRBD2. J gave up 7 bases and V 10 bases, and 7 bases lay outside the gene matches. Per germline, CDR1 WNHNN and CDR2 SYGVQD (reference sequence). The CDR3 runs 14 residues. The CDR3 sequence: CATGGLAGVNEQFF. The CDR3 DNA sequence: TGCGCCACCGGAGGACTAGCGGGAGTGAATGAGCAGTTCTTC.